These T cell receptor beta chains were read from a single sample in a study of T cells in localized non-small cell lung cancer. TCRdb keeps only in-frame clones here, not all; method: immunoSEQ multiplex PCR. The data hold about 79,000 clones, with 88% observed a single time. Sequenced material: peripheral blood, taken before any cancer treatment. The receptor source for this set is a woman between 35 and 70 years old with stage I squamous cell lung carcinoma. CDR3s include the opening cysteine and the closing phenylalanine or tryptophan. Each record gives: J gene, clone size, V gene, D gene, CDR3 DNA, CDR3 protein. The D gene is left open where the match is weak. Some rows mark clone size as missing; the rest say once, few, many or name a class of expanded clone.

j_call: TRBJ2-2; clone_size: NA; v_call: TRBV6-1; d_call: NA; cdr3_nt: TGTGCCAGCAGTGAAGCGGCCTCCCGGGAGCTGTTTTTT; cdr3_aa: CASSEAASRELFF
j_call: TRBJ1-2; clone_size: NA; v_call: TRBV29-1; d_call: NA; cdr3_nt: TGCAGCGTTGCAGGGGCTTATAACTATGGCTACACCTTC; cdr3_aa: CSVAGAYNYGYTF
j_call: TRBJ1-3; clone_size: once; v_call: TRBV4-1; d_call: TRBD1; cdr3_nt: TGCGCCAGCAGCCAAGGAAGAGCCGGGACAGGGGGTCTTGGAAACACCATATATTTT; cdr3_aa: CASSQGRAGTGGLGNTIYF
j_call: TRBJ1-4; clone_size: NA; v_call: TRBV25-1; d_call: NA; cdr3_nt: TGTGCCAGCAGAGGGCTTAATGAAAAACTGTTTTTT; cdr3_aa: CASRGLNEKLFF
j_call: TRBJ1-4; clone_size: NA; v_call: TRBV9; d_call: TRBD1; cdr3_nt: TGTGCCAGCAGCGTGTCTGGGACAGTAAGGGAAAAACTGTTTTTT; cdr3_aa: CASSVSGTVREKLFF
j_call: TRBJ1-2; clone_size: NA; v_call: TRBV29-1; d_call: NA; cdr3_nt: TGCAGCGTTGAAGATAGGCTCTATGGCTACACCTTC; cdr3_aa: CSVEDRLYGYTF
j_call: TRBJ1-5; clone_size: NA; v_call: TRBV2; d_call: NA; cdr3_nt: TGTGCCAGCAGTGAATCGGACTCCCGGAGTCAGCCCCAGCATTTT; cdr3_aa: CASSESDSRSQPQHF
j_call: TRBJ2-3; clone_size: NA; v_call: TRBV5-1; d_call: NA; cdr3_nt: TGCGCCAGCAGCTTGGGTCCAGAAAGCACAGATACGCAGTATTTT; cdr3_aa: CASSLGPESTDTQYF
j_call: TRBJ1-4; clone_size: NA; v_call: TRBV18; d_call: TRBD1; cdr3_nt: TGTGCCAGCTCACCCCGGGACAGTAATGAAAAACTGTTTTTT; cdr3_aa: CASSPRDSNEKLFF
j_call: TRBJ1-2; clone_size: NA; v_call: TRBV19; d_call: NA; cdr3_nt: TGTGCCAGTAGTATAGATCGACGGGGGGACTATGGCTACACCTTC; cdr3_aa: CASSIDRRGDYGYTF
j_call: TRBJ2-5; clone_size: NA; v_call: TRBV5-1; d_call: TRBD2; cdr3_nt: TGCGCCAGCAGCATAAGCGGGGGGGAAGAGACCCAGTACTTC; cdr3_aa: CASSISGGEETQYF
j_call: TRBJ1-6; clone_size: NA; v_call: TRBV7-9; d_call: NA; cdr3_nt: TGTGCCAGCAGCGGCACAGGGTTTAATTCACCCCTCCACTTT; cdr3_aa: CASSGTGFNSPLHF
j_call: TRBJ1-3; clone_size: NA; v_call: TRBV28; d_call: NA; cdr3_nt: TGTGCCAGCAGTTTTTATCTCTCTGGAAACACCATATATTTT; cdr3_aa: CASSFYLSGNTIYF
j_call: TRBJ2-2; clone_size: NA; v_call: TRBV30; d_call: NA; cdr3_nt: TGTGCCCAGGGGGGCACCGGGGAGCTGTTTTTT; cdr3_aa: CAQGGTGELFF
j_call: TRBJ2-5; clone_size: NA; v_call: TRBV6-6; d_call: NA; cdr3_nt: TGTGCCAGCATTAGAGGGGGGCAGGAGACCCAGTACTTC; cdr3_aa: CASIRGGQETQYF
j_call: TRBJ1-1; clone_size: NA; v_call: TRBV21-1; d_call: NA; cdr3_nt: TGTGCCAGCAGCAAGGGACATCCGAACACTGAAGCTTTCTTT; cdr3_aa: CASSKGHPNTEAFF
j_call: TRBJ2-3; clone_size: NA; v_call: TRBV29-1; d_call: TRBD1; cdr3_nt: TGCAGCGGAAAACAGGGGCTTCCGAATACGCAGTATTTT; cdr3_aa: CSGKQGLPNTQYF
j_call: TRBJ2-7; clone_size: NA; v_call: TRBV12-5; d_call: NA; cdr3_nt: TGTGCTAGTGGTTTGGTAGCGGGACAAAGCTACGAGCAGTACTTC; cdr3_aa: CASGLVAGQSYEQYF
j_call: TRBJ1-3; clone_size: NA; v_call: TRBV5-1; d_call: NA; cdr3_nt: TGCGCCAGCAGCGGAAGGGACGACTCTGGAAACACCATATATTTT; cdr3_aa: CASSGRDDSGNTIYF
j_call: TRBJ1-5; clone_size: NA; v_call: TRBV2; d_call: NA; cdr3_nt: TGTGCCAGCGGCTACAGTAACAATCAGCCCCAGCATTTT; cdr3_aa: CASGYSNNQPQHF
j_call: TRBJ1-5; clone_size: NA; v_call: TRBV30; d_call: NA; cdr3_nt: TGTGCCTGGAGTTTGGGAGGTAATCAGCCCCAGCATTTT; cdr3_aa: CAWSLGGNQPQHF
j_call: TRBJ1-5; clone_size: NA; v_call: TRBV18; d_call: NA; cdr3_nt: TGTGCCAGCTCACCATCTACACCGAATTCCAATCAGCCCCAGCATTTT; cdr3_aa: CASSPSTPNSNQPQHF
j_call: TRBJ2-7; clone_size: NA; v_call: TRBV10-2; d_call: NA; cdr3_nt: TGCGCCAGCAGGTTCCCGATCTCCTACGAGCAGTACTTC; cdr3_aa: CASRFPISYEQYF
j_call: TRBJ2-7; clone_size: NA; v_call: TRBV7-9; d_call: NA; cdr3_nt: TGTGCCAGCAGCGCCGGGTCGGCCTACGAGCAGTACTTC; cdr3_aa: CASSAGSAYEQYF
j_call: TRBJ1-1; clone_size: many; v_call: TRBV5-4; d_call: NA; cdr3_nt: TGTGCCAGCAGCTTGGTTGGATCGGGGGCGGGAGCTTTCTTT; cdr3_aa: CASSLVGSGAGAFF
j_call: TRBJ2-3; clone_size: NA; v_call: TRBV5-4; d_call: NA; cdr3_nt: TGTGCCACCCGGGACTCAGGCACAGATACGCAGTATTTT; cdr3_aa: CATRDSGTDTQYF
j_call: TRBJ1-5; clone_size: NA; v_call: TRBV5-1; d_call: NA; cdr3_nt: TGCGCCAGCAGCTTGGCAGGGTTCAATCAGCCCCAGCATTTT; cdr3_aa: CASSLAGFNQPQHF
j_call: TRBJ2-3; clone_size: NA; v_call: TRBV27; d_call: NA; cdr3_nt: TGTGCCAGCAGTCAGGACTGGGGGGATACGCAGTATTTT; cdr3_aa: CASSQDWGDTQYF
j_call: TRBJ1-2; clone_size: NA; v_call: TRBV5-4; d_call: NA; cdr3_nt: TGTGCCAGCAGCTTACAGGGAAGCTATGGCTACACCTTC; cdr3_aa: CASSLQGSYGYTF
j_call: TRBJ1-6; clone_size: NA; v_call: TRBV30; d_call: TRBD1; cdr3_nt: TGTGCCTGGAGGGGACAGGGTTCCTCACCCCTCCACTTT; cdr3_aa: CAWRGQGSSPLHF
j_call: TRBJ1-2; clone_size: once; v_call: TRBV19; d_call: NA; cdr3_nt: TGTGCCAGTAGTACGCCCACGTGGACATTCTATGGCTACACCTTC; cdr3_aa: CASSTPTWTFYGYTF
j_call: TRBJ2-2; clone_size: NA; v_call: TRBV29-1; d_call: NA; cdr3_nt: TGCAGCGTCATCAGGACGGAGGGCACCGGGGAGCTGTTTTTT; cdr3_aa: CSVIRTEGTGELFF
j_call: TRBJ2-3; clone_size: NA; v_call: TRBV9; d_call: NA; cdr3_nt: TGTGCCAGCAGCGTTTACACCACAGATACGCAGTATTTT; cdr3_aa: CASSVYTTDTQYF
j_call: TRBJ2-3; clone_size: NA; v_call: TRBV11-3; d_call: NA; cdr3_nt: TGTGCCAGCAGCTTTTCAGGACGGGATACGCAGTATTTT; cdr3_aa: CASSFSGRDTQYF
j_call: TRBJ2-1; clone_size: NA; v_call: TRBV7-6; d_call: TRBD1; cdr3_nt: TGTGCCAGCAGCGACACAGGGGGCTCCTACAATGAGCAGTTCTTC; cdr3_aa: CASSDTGGSYNEQFF
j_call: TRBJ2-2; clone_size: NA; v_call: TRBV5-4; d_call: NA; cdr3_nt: TGTGCCAGCAGTGGGACCGGGGAGCTGTTTTTT; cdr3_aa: CASSGTGELFF
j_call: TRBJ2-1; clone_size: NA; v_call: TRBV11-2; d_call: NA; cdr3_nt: TGTGCCAGCAGCTTAAGCAGGGGAAATGAGCAGTTCTTC; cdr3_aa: CASSLSRGNEQFF
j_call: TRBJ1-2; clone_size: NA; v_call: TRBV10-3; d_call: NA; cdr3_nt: TGTGCCATCAGGACCCCGTTTGAGGATGGCTACACCTTC; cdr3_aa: CAIRTPFEDGYTF
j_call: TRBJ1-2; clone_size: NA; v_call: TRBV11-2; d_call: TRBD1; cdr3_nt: TGTGCCAGCAGCTTTTTAACAGGGGAGGATGGCTACACCTTC; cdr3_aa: CASSFLTGEDGYTF
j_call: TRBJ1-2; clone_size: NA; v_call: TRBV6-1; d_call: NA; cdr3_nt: TGTGCCAGCAAGGAACGGACCTTTTCTAACTATGGCTACACCTTC; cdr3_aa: CASKERTFSNYGYTF
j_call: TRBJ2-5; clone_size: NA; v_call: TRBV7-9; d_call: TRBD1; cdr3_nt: TGTGCCAGCAGCTATGGGACAGGGAATGGGGAGACCCAGTACTTC; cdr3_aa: CASSYGTGNGETQYF
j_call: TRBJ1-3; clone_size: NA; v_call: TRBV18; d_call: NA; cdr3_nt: TGTGCCAGCTCACCAGTAGTCCTCGCCGCGGGGGGAAACACCATATATTTT; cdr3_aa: CASSPVVLAAGGNTIYF
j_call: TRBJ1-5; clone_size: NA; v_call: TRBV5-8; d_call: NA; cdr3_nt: TGTGCCAGCAGCTTGGGACACAGGGGCAATCAGCCCCAGCATTTT; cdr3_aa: CASSLGHRGNQPQHF
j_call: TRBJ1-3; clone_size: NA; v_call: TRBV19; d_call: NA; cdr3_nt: TGTGCCACCGACAACCGGAACTCTGGAAACACCATATATTTT; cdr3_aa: CATDNRNSGNTIYF
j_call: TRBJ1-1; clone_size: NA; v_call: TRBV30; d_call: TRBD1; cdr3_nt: TGTGCCTCTTGGGACAGGGGGACTGAAGCTTTCTTT; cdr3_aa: CASWDRGTEAFF
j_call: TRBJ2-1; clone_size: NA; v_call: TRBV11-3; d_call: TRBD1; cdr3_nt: TGTGCCAGCAGCTGGGACAGCTACAATGAGCAGTTCTTC; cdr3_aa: CASSWDSYNEQFF
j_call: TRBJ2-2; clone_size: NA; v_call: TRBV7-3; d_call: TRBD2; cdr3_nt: TGTGCCAGCAGCAGAACTAGCGCCGCGAACACCGGGGAGCTGTTTTTT; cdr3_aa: CASSRTSAANTGELFF
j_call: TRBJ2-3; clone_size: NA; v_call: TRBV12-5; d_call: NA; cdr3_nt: TGTGCTAGTGGTTTGCAGGGTAAAGGCACAGATACGCAGTATTTT; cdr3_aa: CASGLQGKGTDTQYF
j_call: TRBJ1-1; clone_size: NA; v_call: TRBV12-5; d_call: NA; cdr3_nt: TGTGCTAGTGGAAAAACAGCAATGAACACTGAAGCTTTCTTT; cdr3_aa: CASGKTAMNTEAFF
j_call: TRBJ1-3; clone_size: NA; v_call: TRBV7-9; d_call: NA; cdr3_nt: TGTGCCAGCAGCCCAGTGGGTAGCTCTGGAAACACCATATATTTT; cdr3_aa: CASSPVGSSGNTIYF
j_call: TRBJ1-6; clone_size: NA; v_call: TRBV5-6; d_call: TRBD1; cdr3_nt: TGTGCCAGCAGCCCCGGGACAGGGGGCCTGCCAAACCGGTTT; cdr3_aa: CASSPGTGGLPNRF